The 9 T cell receptor beta chains listed next were all sequenced from one sample in a study of cytomegalovirus exposure and HLA in healthy donors. Using immunoSEQ multiplex PCR, the repertoire was profiled, and TCRdb retains in-frame clones only, with some absent. Of about 350,000 clones listed, about nine tenths are singletons. The sequenced sample consisted of PBMCs. Receptors were obtained from a woman aged 25-40 years in good health and CMV-seropositive.

The rearrangement joins TRBV27 to TRBJ2-1; tentative D call: TRBD2 (7 bases). This CDR3 contains 20 residues. Germline CDR1 MNHEY, CDR2 SMNVEV (reference sequence). Trimming took 6 bases from V and 0 from J, leaving 27 bases between them. The CDR3 reads CASRQRDTLRPLSSYNEQFF. CDR3 coding DNA: TGTGCCAGCAGACAGCGGGACACTCTCCGACCTTTAAGCTCCTACAATGAGCAGTTCTTC.

The rearrangement joins TRBV5-6 to TRBJ2-7; the match to TRBD1 covers 9 bases. V trimming: 1 base; J trimming: 3 bases; junction bases outside the gene matches: 8. The CDR3 runs to 16 residues. Germline assignment: CDR1 SGHDT and CDR2 YYEEEE. CDR3: CASSLLRGQGIYEQYF. In DNA form, the CDR3 reads TGTGCCAGCAGCTTGCTCCGGGGACAGGGAATCTACGAGCAGTACTTC. Filled out from reference TRBV5-6 and TRBJ2-7, the complete variable domain reads DAGVTQSPTHLIKTRGQQVTLRCSPKSGHDTVSWYQQALGQGPQFIFQYYEEEERQRGNFPDRFSGHQFPNYSSELNVNALLLGDSALYLCASSLLRGQGIYEQYFGPGTRLTVT.

The genes are TRBV5-4 and TRBJ2-1; D unclear. The CDR3 loop spans 13 amino acids. The germline V gene encodes CDR1 SGHNT and CDR2 YYREEE (reference sequence). V was pared by 0 bases and J by 10 bases, with 11 bases between. CDR3 coding DNA: TGTGCCAGCAGCTTGGCCTCAGCGTTAGAGCAGTTCTTC. Translated, it gives CASSLASALEQFF.

This clone occurred once. This sequence joins TRBV4-2 and TRBJ1-4, with 7 nucleotides matching TRBD1. Losses at the gene ends were 2 bases for V and 7 bases for J; bases not matched to a gene: 4. CDR1 and CDR2 from the germline V gene are LGHNA and YNFKEQ. The CDR3 has 14 residues. CDR3 DNA sequence: TGTGCCAGCAGCCAATACAGGGGAGGTGAAAAACTGTTTTTT. Residues: CASSQYRGGEKLFF.

V gene TRBV9 combines with J gene TRBJ1-2; no definite D call. Germline CDR1 SGDLS, CDR2 YYNGEE. The V end was cut by 3 bases, the J end by 3 bases, with 9 bases between. This CDR3 contains 13 residues. CDR3 in amino acids: CASSAPSYYGYTF. CDR3 in DNA: TGTGCCAGCAGCGCACCCTCCTACTATGGCTACACCTTC. Full variable domain (outside the CDR3, taken from reference TRBV9 and TRBJ1-2): DSGVTQTPKHLITATGQRVTLRCSPRSGDLSVYWYQQSLDQGLQFLIQYYNGEERAKGNILERFSAQQFPDLHSELNLSSLELGDSALYFCASSAPSYYGYTFGSGTRLTVV.

The V call is TRBV5-8, the J call TRBJ2-7, with 11 bases aligning to TRBD2. The CDR3 length is 17 residues. The trim removed 5 bases at V and 2 bases at J, leaving 12 bases unmatched. Germline assignment: CDR1 SGHTS and CDR2 YDEGEE. The CDR3 bases are TGTGCCAGCAGGGCAGGACTAGCGGGCTTGAGGACCTACGAGCAGTACTTC. Translating gives CASRAGLAGLRTYEQYF.

The chain couples TRBV5-6 to TRBJ2-2; the D is unclear. Per the germline V gene, CDR1 is SGHDT and CDR2 is YYEEEE. V gave up 1 base and J gave up 4 bases, with 8 bases separating them. This CDR3 is 14 amino acids long. The CDR3 loop reads CASSLLGVTGELFF. As DNA, the CDR3 is TGTGCCAGCAGCTTGCTAGGCGTCACCGGGGAGCTGTTTTTT.

This chain joins TRBV29-1 and TRBJ2-7; D tentatively fits TRBD1 or TRBD2 (5 bases each). The V end lost 7 bases, the J end lost 1 base, and 11 bases lay between the germline ends. Germline CDR1 reads SQVTM; CDR2 reads ANQGSEA. The CDR3 contains 12 residues. The CDR3: CSARDGSYEQYF. CDR3 coding DNA: TGCAGCGCTAGGGACGGTTCCTACGAGCAGTACTTC.

This chain uses TRBV4-1 with TRBJ1-6; D is undetermined. Germline CDR1 and CDR2: MGHRA and YSYEKL. The V end lost 0 bases, the J end lost 18 bases, and 15 bases lay between the germline ends. This CDR3 has 13 residues. As DNA, the CDR3 is TGCGCCAGCAGCCAAGATCTGGCAGGCCGCCCCCACTTT. This translates into CASSQDLAGRPHF.